The present T cell receptor (beta chain) was sequenced within a study of blood T cell repertoires in COVID-19. Study in general: From the United States, Italy and Spain came samples of acute and convalescent COVID-19.

Original data processing: Amplification with reference gene primers provided the estimates of nucleated cell counts. TCRdb's table, derived via immunoSEQ multiplex PCR, lists solely in-frame clones and lacks some. D and trimming come from the DNA, and the V and J calls and clone size come from that table. The repertoire includes roughly 46,000 clones, more than 75% of them detected once, and approximately 9.6% sits in the top ten. V lost 0 bases to trimming and J lost 4 bases, with 10 bases between them. CDR3 length: 15 residues. The germline gives CDR1 KGHSH, CDR2 LQKENI. The receptor was isolated from a middle-aged man with active COVID-19. The V gene is TRBV18, the J gene TRBJ1-3; D gene ambiguous. Sample: peripheral blood. The CDR3: CASSPPSGGGNTIYF. The CDR3 DNA follows: TGTGCCAGCTCACCACCGTCAGGAGGGGGAAACACCATATATTTT.